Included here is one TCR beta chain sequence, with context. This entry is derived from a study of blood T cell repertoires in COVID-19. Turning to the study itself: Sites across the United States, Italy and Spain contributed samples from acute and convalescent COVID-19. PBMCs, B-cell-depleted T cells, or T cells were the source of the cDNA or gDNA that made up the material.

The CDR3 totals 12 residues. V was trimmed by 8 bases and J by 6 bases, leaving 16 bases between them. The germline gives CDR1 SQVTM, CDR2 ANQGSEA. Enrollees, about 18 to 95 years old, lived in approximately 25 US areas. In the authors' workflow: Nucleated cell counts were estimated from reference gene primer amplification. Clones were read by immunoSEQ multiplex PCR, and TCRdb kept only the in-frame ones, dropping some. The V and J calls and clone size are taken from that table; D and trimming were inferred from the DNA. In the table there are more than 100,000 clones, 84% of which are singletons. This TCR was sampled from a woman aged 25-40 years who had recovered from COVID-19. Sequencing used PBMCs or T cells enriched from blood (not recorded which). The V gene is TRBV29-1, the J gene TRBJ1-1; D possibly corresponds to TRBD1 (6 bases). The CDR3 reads CSSGHSLAEAFF. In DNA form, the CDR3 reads TGCAGCTCGGGACATAGCCTAGCTGAAGCTTTCTTT.